This TCR beta chain came from a study of T cells in localized non-small cell lung cancer. Clones were read by immunoSEQ multiplex PCR, and TCRdb kept only the in-frame ones, dropping some. The table has about 23,000 clones, 90% seen once. Germline CDR1 is SGHTA and CDR2 is FQGNSA. The CDR3 runs 15 residues. Trimming left V 4 bases short and J 0 bases short, with 12 bases between. Regarding this clone: Its specificity is unknown.

General observations from the study: Adjacent lung was found to contain a median approximately 52 of the top 100 tumor clones. It was uninvolved adjacent lung that showed the highest T cell clonality, exceeding tumor.

This sample comprised peripheral blood, obtained before any cancer treatment. The chain recombines TRBV7-2 with TRBJ1-2; D perhaps matches TRBD1 (5 bases). The sequence was obtained from a woman aged 35 to 69 with stage I lung adenocarcinoma. The CDR3 bases are TGTGCCAGCAGCTCAGACAGACCCCCTAACTATGGCTACACCTTC. It is translated as CASSSDRPPNYGYTF.